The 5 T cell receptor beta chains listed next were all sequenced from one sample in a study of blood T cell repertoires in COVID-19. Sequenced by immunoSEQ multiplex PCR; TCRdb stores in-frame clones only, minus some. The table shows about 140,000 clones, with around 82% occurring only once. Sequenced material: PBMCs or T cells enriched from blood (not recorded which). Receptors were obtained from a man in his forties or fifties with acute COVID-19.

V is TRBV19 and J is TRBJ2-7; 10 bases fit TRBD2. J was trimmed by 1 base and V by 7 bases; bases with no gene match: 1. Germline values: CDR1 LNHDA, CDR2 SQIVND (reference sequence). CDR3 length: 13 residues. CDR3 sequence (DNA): TGTGCCAGTAAGACTAGCGGGTCCTACGAGCAGTACTTC. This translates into CASKTSGSYEQYF.

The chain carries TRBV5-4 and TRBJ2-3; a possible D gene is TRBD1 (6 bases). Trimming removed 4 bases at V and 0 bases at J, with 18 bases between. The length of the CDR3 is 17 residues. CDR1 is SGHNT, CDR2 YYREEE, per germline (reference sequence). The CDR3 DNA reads TGTGCCAGCAGCCCGAAGCGGACAGTCACTAGCACAGATACGCAGTATTTT. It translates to CASSPKRTVTSTDTQYF. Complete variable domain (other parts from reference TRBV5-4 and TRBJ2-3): ETGVTQSPTHLIKTRGQQVTLRCSSQSGHNTVSWYQQALGQGPQFIFQYYREEENGRGNFPPRFSGLQFPNYSSELNVNALELDDSALYLCASSPKRTVTSTDTQYFGPGTRLTVL.

CDR3 region: CAVSPGQGAREQYF. CDR3 coding DNA: TGTGCTGTCTCCCCGGGACAGGGGGCGCGGGAGCAGTACTTC. The chain recombines TRBV30 with TRBJ2-7; TRBD1 agrees at 12 bases. Germline assignment: CDR1 GTSNPN and CDR2 SVGIG (reference sequence). This CDR3 is built from 14 residues.

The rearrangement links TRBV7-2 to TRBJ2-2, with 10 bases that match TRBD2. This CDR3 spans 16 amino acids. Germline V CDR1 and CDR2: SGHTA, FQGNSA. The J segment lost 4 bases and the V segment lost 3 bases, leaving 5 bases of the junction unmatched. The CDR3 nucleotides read TGTGCCAGCAGCTTCCGACTAGCGGGCGGCACCGGGGAGCTGTTTTTT. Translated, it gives CASSFRLAGGTGELFF.

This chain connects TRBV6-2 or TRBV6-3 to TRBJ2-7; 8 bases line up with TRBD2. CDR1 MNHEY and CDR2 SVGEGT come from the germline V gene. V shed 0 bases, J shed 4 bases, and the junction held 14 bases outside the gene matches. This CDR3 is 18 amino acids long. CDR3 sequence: CASSYSIDGRALWYEQYF. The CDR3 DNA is TGTGCCAGCAGTTACTCGATCGACGGGAGGGCCTTATGGTACGAGCAGTACTTC.